This T cell receptor (beta chain) is drawn from a study of cytomegalovirus exposure and HLA in healthy donors (dated by TCRdb to the late 2010s). Regarding the complete study: An earlier analysis of 587 of the donors reported 276 Gb of sequence data and 90 million to 120 million unique TCR beta sequences obtained from around 180 million T cells. The number of typed donors differed by locus: roughly 629-640 for A, B, C, DRB1 and DQB1; approximately 520 for DQA1; some 610 for DPA1; and around 470 for DPB1. Rather than using new phenotypic data, the later analysis identified candidate immune exposures from TCR beta sequences and from how often those sequences occurred across donors. Donor age, sex, ethnicity and CMV serostatus were compiled alongside the repertoire data. HLA typing included class I and class II loci at four-digit resolution. To study patterns of TCR occurrence, a later analysis re-analyzed previously published TCR beta repertoires from under 750 donors and added high-resolution HLA genotyping. Because of strong linkage in the cohort, roughly five DR-DQ haplotypes were treated as single units for association and clustering. Among some 400 genotyped donors of the cohort, an average of approximately 200,000 unique TCR beta nucleotide sequences was sequenced per donor, of which about 20% were non-productive. The aim of the study was to test whether cataloging public T cell receptors could identify signatures of past pathogen exposure. In a later genetic analysis, genome-wide SNP genotypes for about three fifths of the roughly 670 donors were used, and that subset was treated as a discovery cohort. The T cell repertoires of 666 subjects were profiled by immunosequencing and related to cytomegalovirus serostatus. The genetic ancestry cluster associated with self-reported Caucasian donors included roughly four fifths of the 300 to 400 genotyped donors. Every repertoire in the discovery cohort had been generated on one and the same sequencing platform. An earlier analysis of a few hundred of the donors applied high-throughput TCR beta sequencing to assess whether each TCR beta V gene segment acted as functional or pseudogenic. Along with the roughly 700-subject first cohort, a separate validation cohort of some 130 different subjects was used. To predict cytomegalovirus infection status, the study combined high-throughput TCR immunosequencing, statistical association of individual TCRs with disease status, and machine learning. An early release that covered about 600 HLA-typed donors contained approximately 300 gigabases of sequencing data and 65 million to 100 million unique TCR sequences. General findings and caveats noted by the study authors: A later analysis found that TCR association rates varied across HLA loci, with DRB1 alleles showing the most associated TCRs and HLA-C alleles the fewest. The authors suggested that the approach could potentially be generalized to other disease states and immunological phenotypes. Because counts were too low, seventeen rarely observed V segments, including chromosome 9 orphons, were left out of the earlier analysis of a few hundred of the donors. The cohort was sequenced for TCR beta chains only, and without alpha or paired-chain data the features that could be detected were limited. According to a later genetic analysis, donors in an Asian-associated ancestry cluster had fewer N-insertions in productive TCRs than the roughly 670-donor mean. Cytomegalovirus status was reported to be diagnosed by the classifier with high specificity and sensitivity in both the original and validation cohorts. HLA typing was unavailable for some donors at each locus, so association tests used only the typed subset. V-gene and J-gene trimming of TCR beta chains was associated with a missense DCLRE1C variant in a later genetic analysis, and the association was replicated in an independent cohort. A later analysis found that HLA-associated TCR beta chains were more clonally expanded and had lower generation probabilities than equally common non-associated chains. A group of highly shared sequence variants was considered likely to be a technical artifact of the sequencing pipeline. Sequencing depth was assumed to be roughly uniform across donors in the presence/absence analyses, though that assumption may not hold. For the cohort, immune exposure information was limited to CMV serostatus. A further reported finding was that TCR beta sequences accurately predicted the HLA-A and HLA-B alleles for most subjects in the first cohort. Linkage disequilibrium might explain the correlated functional status among segregating V segments, but an unknown experimental factor could not be ruled out. Across donors, most TCR sequences were observed very rarely, whereas some public TCRs were present in many individuals. In vitro tests confirmed that a few of the cytomegalovirus-associated TCR beta chains recognize cytomegalovirus antigens. A later analysis associated some 17,000 TCR beta sequences with specific HLA alleles at a false discovery rate of 0.05. When HLA alleles, especially DR and DQ, strongly co-occurred, TCR associations were difficult to assign to individual alleles. An earlier analysis of approximately 590 of the donors showed that most TCR beta V segments appeared in productive rearrangements either about 90% or about 30% of the time, which broadly matched IMGT annotations. In the study, some 160 TCR beta chains were listed as associated with cytomegalovirus. According to a later analysis, parvovirus B19, influenza, CMV and Epstein-Barr virus appeared linked to several top co-occurrence clusters. According to a later analysis, most CMV-associated TCR beta chains appeared to be HLA-restricted, and the HLA associations seemed to be driven largely by CMV exposure. The 87-base-pair reads could not distinguish some IMGT-functional V segments, including TRBV6-2 and TRBV6-3, so those segments were excluded.

Library preparation used the immunoSEQ multiplex PCR assay. A mixture of 60 forward primers for TCR Vbeta segments and 13 reverse primers for TCR Jbeta segments was used in the multiplex PCR. A multiplex PCR assay on genomic DNA amplified the CDR3 region of rearranged TCR beta genes. On the Illumina HiSeq System, the amplified TCR beta libraries were sequenced as 87-base-pair reads. As for the authors' bioinformatics: Across the 666 repertoires, a later analysis counted 80 million or so unique TCR beta chains, 8.5 million to 12 million of which were shared by at least two donors. A nearest-neighbor algorithm error-corrected the raw reads and collapsed the reads into unique sequences, merging closely related sequences to remove PCR and sequencing errors. CDR3 sequences were aligned to IMGT reference sequences to assign V, D and J gene segments. Each retained sequence needed at least a six-nucleotide match to both a V gene segment and a J gene segment. A rearrangement counted as productive if the CDR3 had no stop codons and remained in frame with V and J, and every other rearrangement counted as non-productive. CDR3 was defined by IMGT convention, running from the second conserved V-encoded cysteine to the conserved J-encoded phenylalanine. Sequences without an unambiguous match to a single V gene segment were excluded from the earlier analysis of about 630 of the donors. In an earlier analysis of approximately 500 of the donors, a V segment was called functional when productive rearrangements were above 56.7%, and segregating when the standard deviation between donors exceeded 5%. A statistical classification framework was built to diagnose cytomegalovirus status from the catalog of TCR beta chain sequences. A later analysis assigned V and J genes by comparing TCR nucleotide sequences with IMGT/GENE-DB human TR gene sequences. The TCRdist pipeline was used in a later analysis to assign CDR3 sequences and most-parsimonious VDJ recombination scenarios. In a later analysis, each TCR beta chain was defined by its CDR3 amino acid sequence together with its V-gene family, and reads without a unique V-gene family were excluded. As a way to deal with suspected cross-contamination and a sequencing artifact, a later analysis dropped roughly 600 nucleotide sequences that were highly shared and had low generation probability. In a later analysis, a clonal expansion index for each public chain was calculated from normalized within-repertoire ranks of inferred template counts. A later analysis computed generation probabilities with a VDJ recombination model fitted to out-of-frame rearrangements, and checked the results against IGoR. In a later analysis, TCR-TCR, TCR-HLA and TCR-CMV co-occurrence was scored with hypergeometric tests, and a repertoire-size bias correction was applied to TCR pairs. In a later analysis, false discovery rates were estimated by permuting HLA or CMV assignments 20 times. In a later analysis, co-occurring TCRs were grouped using DBSCAN, with TCRdist sequence similarity added in when clustering inside HLA-allele-positive subsets. Co-occurrence clustering excluded repertoires with fewer than 30,000 or more than 120,000 public chains, plus five with anomalous nucleotide sharing. Here the immuneACCESS table is served through TCRdb, limited to in-frame sequences with V and J called. Missing clones are a known gap in these copies; in checked studies unresolved V genes cover under half, and the rest lacks a known reason. The DNA gave D and trimming, while V, J and clone size come from that table. Present in this sample are about 190,000 clones, roughly 90% of which were seen just once. The biggest ten clones account for approximately 0.31% of the sample.

The cohort consisted of some 730 healthy bone marrow donors. At the time of sampling, every cohort member was nominally healthy, though immune exposures that went unrecorded were likely present. The donor tested CMV seronegative and was one of the 352 seronegative cohort members. A peripheral blood sample was collected from each donor, and TCR beta sequencing was performed on peripheral blood mononuclear cells. The Qiagen DNeasy Blood Extraction Kit was used to extract genomic DNA from the blood cell samples. Only one count was recorded for this clone. Which antigen it targets is not known. One base away there is no much larger clone; base qualities are not given. V loses 3 bases, J loses 1 base, and the germline ends lie 16 bases apart. According to the germline V gene, CDR1 reads MDHEN and CDR2 reads SYDVKM. Counted from cysteine to phenylalanine, this CDR3 has 17 amino acids. Of all the DNA, just the CDR3 is kept, 51 bases in frame from base 1.

The specimen sequenced was PBMCs. This clonotype originated in a woman in her 30s in good health and CMV-seronegative. This chain is built from TRBV28 and TRBJ2-1; the D segment could be TRBD2, given 6 matching bases. Here is the DNA: TGTGCCAGCAGTTTTAGGCCGGGGGTCGGGTCCTACAATGAGCAGTTCTTC. It codes for CASSFRPGVGSYNEQFF. The full variable domain, with segments outside the CDR3 supplied by the reference TRBV28 and TRBJ2-1 proteins, appears as DVKVTQSSRYLVKRTGEKVFLECVQDMDHENMFWYRQDPGLGLRLIYFSYDVKMKEKGDIPEGYSVSREKKERFSLILESASTNQTSMYLCASSFRPGVGSYNEQFFGPGTRLTVL.